A selection of T cell receptor beta chains follows, all from one sample in a study of shared clonotypes between healthy human individuals. Assay used: immunoSEQ multiplex PCR; TCRdb lists only in-frame clones, some missing. The table records millions of clones, about 92% of them present only once. Sequencing was done on a sample of naive CD4+ T cells sorted from blood. The source is a man between 18 and 35 years old in good health. Both conserved end residues are part of each CDR3. Each record gives: J gene, clone size, D gene, V gene, CDR3 DNA, CDR3 protein. D genes are given only for firm matches. Clone size is stated in some rows and not others, as once, few, many or a class when expanded.

J: TRBJ2-3; size: NA; D: TRBD2; V: TRBV6-5; DNA: TGTGCCAGCAGTCTACTAGCGGTAGACACAGATACGCAGTATTTT; CDR3: CASSLLAVDTDTQYF
J: TRBJ2-5; size: once; D: TRBD2; V: TRBV7-2; DNA: TGTGCCAGCAGCCCCAGACTAGCGGGAGGTCAAGAGACCCAGTACTTC; CDR3: CASSPRLAGGQETQYF
J: TRBJ1-4; size: NA; D: TRBD1; V: TRBV30; DNA: TGTGCTTCAACTTCGGACAGGACTAATGAAAAACTGTTTTTT; CDR3: CASTSDRTNEKLFF
J: TRBJ1-4; size: NA; D: NA; V: TRBV5-1; DNA: TGCGCCAGCAGCTTAGAGGGAACAGCAACTAATGAAAAACTGTTTTTT; CDR3: CASSLEGTATNEKLFF
J: TRBJ1-2; size: NA; D: TRBD1; V: TRBV29-1; DNA: TGCAGCGTTGAACCGACAGGGAGTGGAGGCTACACCTTC; CDR3: CSVEPTGSGGYTF
J: TRBJ2-3; size: NA; D: TRBD2; V: TRBV11-2; DNA: TGTGCCAGCAGCATTACTAGCGGGACGTACCCAGATACGCAGTATTTT; CDR3: CASSITSGTYPDTQYF
J: TRBJ2-7; size: NA; D: NA; V: TRBV5-1; DNA: TGCGCCAGCAGCCTTTCGGGGAGCTCCTACGAGCAGTACTTC; CDR3: CASSLSGSSYEQYF
J: TRBJ1-1; size: NA; D: NA; V: TRBV5-5; DNA: TGTGCCAGCAGCTTGCAGGTCGAAGCTTTCTTT; CDR3: CASSLQVEAFF
J: TRBJ2-3; size: NA; D: NA; V: TRBV10-3; DNA: TGTGCCATCAGGGGACAGATGTTAGCGGGGGATACGCAGTATTTT; CDR3: CAIRGQMLAGDTQYF
J: TRBJ1-5; size: NA; D: TRBD1; V: TRBV19; DNA: TGTGCCAGTAGTAAAAAGACAGGGGGTATCAATCAGCCCCAGCATTTT; CDR3: CASSKKTGGINQPQHF
J: TRBJ1-2; size: NA; D: NA; V: TRBV23-1; DNA: TGCGCCAGCCCGGTGAGGTGGGACACCTTC; CDR3: CASPVRWDTF
J: TRBJ2-2; size: NA; D: NA; V: TRBV15; DNA: TGTGCCACCAGCAGTGGTACCAACACCGGGGAGCTGTTTTTT; CDR3: CATSSGTNTGELFF
J: TRBJ1-3; size: NA; D: NA; V: TRBV6-5; DNA: TGTGCCAGCAGTTACTCGACTGGACACGCTGGAAACACCATATATTTT; CDR3: CASSYSTGHAGNTIYF